These 2 T cell receptor beta chains originate from one sample sequenced in a study of T-cell memory formation after mild COVID-19. In TCRdb, the 5' RACE reads were re-called with MiXCR into one record per CDR3 protein. The sample shows about 200,000 distinct CDR3 sequences, 15% to 20% of them seen only once. The sequenced material came from PBMCs or a T cell subset sorted from them (not recorded which). Source of these receptors: an adult woman who had mild COVID-19 (a few samples of this study predate the infection). Cell type and time point are not known.

This clonotype showed up just once. The CDR3 reads CASSSTVANEQFF. As DNA, the CDR3 is TGTGCCAGCAGTTCCACGGTGGCCAATGAGCAGTTCTTC. The chain combines TRBV12-3 or TRBV12-4 with TRBJ2-1; unclear D gene. The CDR3 has 13 residues. V was shortened by 4 bases and J by 6 bases, with 10 bases between the two germline ends.

CDR3 amino acids: CASSPDSFTPDTQYF. CDR3 sequence (DNA): TGTGCCAGCAGCCCGGACAGCTTTACCCCAGATACGCAGTATTTT. J is TRBJ2-3 and V is TRBV7-9; D is perhaps TRBD1 (6 bases). This CDR3 region has 15 residues. CDR1 and CDR2 from the germline V gene are SEHNR and FQNEAQ (reference sequence). Trimming removed 5 bases at V and 4 bases at J, with 16 bases between.